This entry lists 10 T cell receptor beta chains sequenced from one sample in a study of OX40 agonist ivuxolimab in advanced cancers. Assay: immunoSEQ multiplex PCR; the TCRdb copy retains only in-frame clones and omits some. Of around 38,000 clones listed, 92% are singletons. The source was CD4+ or CD8+ T cells sorted from blood, collected in a trial of the OX40 agonist ivuxolimab. These receptors came from an adult with an advanced solid tumor such as melanoma, head and neck, liver or kidney cancer.

J is TRBJ1-2 and V is TRBV29-1; D unclear. CDR1 SQVTM and CDR2 ANQGSEA come from the germline V gene. The CDR3 covers 12 residues. Trimming left V 6 bases short and J 4 bases short, with 12 bases between. CDR3 coding DNA: TGCAGCGTGCCAGCCGGATTCTATGGCTACACCTTC. The encoded protein is CSVPAGFYGYTF.

The rearrangement uses TRBV30 and TRBJ2-7; 10 bases fit TRBD1. CDR1 and CDR2 (germline): GTSNPN, SVGIG (reference sequence). V was pared by 1 base and J by 7 bases, with 7 bases of the junction left unmatched. CDR3 size: 14 residues. CDR3 loop: CAWSAWDRGGEQYF. DNA for the CDR3: TGTGCCTGGAGTGCTTGGGACAGGGGTGGGGAGCAGTACTTC.

The genes are TRBV7-9 and TRBJ1-3, with D unclear. Germline lookup yields CDR1 SEHNR and CDR2 FQNEAQ (reference sequence). V was clipped by 10 bases and J by 2 bases, with 9 bases between them. This CDR3 has 12 amino acids. The CDR3 loop reads CATEYPGNTIYF. CDR3 bases: TGTGCCACGGAGTACCCTGGAAACACCATATATTTT.

This chain uses TRBV7-2 with TRBJ2-1; a weak D match, TRBD2 (6 bases). V gave up 5 bases and J gave up 6 bases, with 11 bases separating them. Looked up from germline, CDR1 is SGHTA and CDR2 is FQGNSA. The CDR3 runs 13 residues. This CDR3 is CASSLTGLNEQFF. Written as DNA, the CDR3 is TGTGCCAGCAGCCTTACGGGACTCAATGAGCAGTTCTTC.

The CDR3 loop reads CASSVEEASGKNIQYF. In DNA, the CDR3 is TGTGCCAGCAGCGTAGAGGAGGCTTCGGGCAAAAACATTCAGTACTTC. The rearrangement joins TRBV9 to TRBJ2-4, with D possibly matching TRBD2 (5 bases). Germline CDR1 is SGDLS and CDR2 is YYNGEE. The V end was cut by 0 bases, the J end by 3 bases, with 13 bases between. The length of the CDR3 is 16 residues.

This sequence joins TRBV7-8 and TRBJ2-7; D is possibly TRBD2 (5 bases). The CDR3 runs to 12 residues. The V end was cut by 5 bases, the J end by 7 bases, with 12 bases between. Per germline, CDR1 SGHVS and CDR2 FQNEAQ. CDR3: CASSIPRGEQYV. The CDR3 DNA sequence: TGTGCCAGCAGCATACCTCGCGGGGAGCAGTACGTC.

This chain connects TRBV28 to TRBJ1-1; D not certain. The CDR3 has 15 amino acids. V was shortened by 5 bases and J by 4 bases, with 17 bases between the two germline ends. CDR1 is MDHEN and CDR2 is SYDVKM in the germline V gene. The CDR3 loop is CASSPLGELSTEAFF. The CDR3 DNA reads as TGTGCCAGCAGTCCCCTAGGAGAGCTGAGCACTGAAGCTTTCTTT.

This chain connects TRBV6-5 to TRBJ2-1; 9 nucleotides line up with TRBD2. The CDR3 has 16 amino acids. Germline V gene lookup returns CDR1 MNHEY and CDR2 SVGAGI. V lost 2 bases, J lost 4 bases, and 6 bases stayed unmatched. The CDR3 protein is CASSYTIAGDYNEQFF. The CDR3, as DNA: TGTGCCAGCAGTTACACTATAGCGGGGGATTACAATGAGCAGTTCTTC.

The chain recombines TRBV27 with TRBJ1-1, with TRBD1 matching 12 bases. V lost 5 bases to trimming and J lost 6 bases; unmatched junction nucleotides: 7. CDR3 length: 15 residues. Germline V lookup: CDR1 MNHEY, CDR2 SMNVEV (reference sequence). The CDR3 sequence: CASSLGTGGGPEAFF. The CDR3 DNA follows: TGTGCCAGCAGTCTCGGGACAGGGGGCGGCCCTGAAGCTTTCTTT.

The chain combines TRBV6-5 with TRBJ2-7; D tentatively fits TRBD1 or TRBD2 (5 bases each). V was trimmed by 4 bases and J by 6 bases, leaving 7 bases between them. The CDR3 contains 11 residues. Germline V gene lookup returns CDR1 MNHEY and CDR2 SVGAGI. The CDR3 reads CASSSGTEQYF. Written as DNA, the CDR3 is TGTGCCAGCAGTTCCGGGACCGAGCAGTACTTC.